The rows below give T cell receptor beta chains drawn from one sample of a study of low-dose radiotherapy and immunotherapy resistance in tumors. TCRdb redid the calling of the reads with MiXCR, one entry per CDR3 protein. The data contain under 90,000 distinct CDR3 sequences, about a sixth of them seen just once; the ten biggest clones take up about 2.5%. The sequences come from PBMCs, collected before treatment. These receptors were collected from a male donor with prostate cancer. Both conserved end residues are part of each CDR3. The D gene is left open where the match is weak. For some rows the clone size is stated as once, few or many, or as a class when expanded; others skip it.

abundance | j_gene | v_gene | d_gene | CDR3nt | CDR3aa
many | TRBJ1-3 | TRBV6-1 | NA | TGTGCCAGCAGTGTGGCGATCTCTGGAAACACCATATATTTT | CASSVAISGNTIYF
NA | TRBJ2-5 | TRBV4-3 | TRBD2 | TGCGCCAGCAGCCAAGGCCCAGCGGGGGGCCAAGAGACCCAGTACTTC | CASSQGPAGGQETQYF
many | TRBJ2-2 | TRBV10-1 | NA | TGCGCCAGCAGTGAGTCCGGGACACCTAACACCGGGGAGCTGTTTTTT | CASSESGTPNTGELFF
many | TRBJ2-7 | TRBV2 | TRBD1 | TGTGCCAGCGGGCCGAGACAGGGGCCATCCTACGAGCAGTACTTC | CASGPRQGPSYEQYF
NA | TRBJ1-1 | TRBV18 | TRBD1 | TGTGCCAGCTCACTAGGGCTGACAGGGGACGGGGACACTGAAGCTTTCTTT | CASSLGLTGDGDTEAFF
once | TRBJ1-3 | TRBV29-1 | NA | TGCAGCGTCGCACCCCAGGGTGCTGGAAACACCATATATTTT | CSVAPQGAGNTIYF
many | TRBJ1-2 | TRBV27 | NA | TGTGCCAGCACCTACCGGGGCTACACCTTC | CASTYRGYTF
many | TRBJ1-1 | TRBV11-2 | NA | TGTGCCAGCAGCTCATTCATCCGATGGGAGGGGGAGGACACTGAAGCTTTCTTT | CASSSFIRWEGEDTEAFF
few | TRBJ2-7 | TRBV12-5 | NA | TGTGCTAGTGGTTTGGTACGCGAGCAGTACTTC | CASGLVREQYF
many | TRBJ2-7 | TRBV6-6 | TRBD1 | TGTGCCAGCTGGGGGGCGGCGACAGGGGAAACCTACGAGCAGTACTTC | CASWGAATGETYEQYF